Listed here is a single T cell receptor (beta chain). The antigen is undetermined. CDR1 and CDR2 (germline): LGHNA, YNFKEQ. CDR3 size: 17 residues. Trimming cost V 0 bases and J 5 bases, with 14 bases left between them. This record comes from a study of T cell responses to AZD1222 COVID-19 vaccine. General study points: White British ancestry dominated among donors, who included more females, and clonal diversity was possibly underestimated.

Generated by immunoSEQ multiplex PCR, the TCRdb table keeps only in-frame clones and is missing some. Of some 100,000 clones listed, less than 90% are singletons. The source of this sequence is an adult in good health. The specimen comprised peripheral blood, sampled on day 0 of AZD1222 vaccination. The gene calls are TRBV4-2 and TRBJ1-6; D not certain. The CDR3, as DNA: TGTGCCAGCAGCCAAGATTCCCTGGGGTATAATAATTCACCCCTCCACTTT. Protein product: CASSQDSLGYNNSPLHF.